This paragraph covers one T cell receptor beta chain sequence. Data came from immunoSEQ multiplex PCR; TCRdb stores just in-frame clones and leaves some out. The data hold about 250,000 clones, with about 83% observed a single time. The sample comes from a study of blood T cell repertoires in COVID-19. V was shortened by 3 bases and J by 3 bases, with 9 bases between the two germline ends. CDR1 is KGHDR, CDR2 SFDVKD, per germline. The CDR3 sequence is 14 residues long. J is TRBJ2-3 and V is TRBV24-1, with a weak D call TRBD2 (5 bases). This receptor was identified in a man aged 50 to 60 with acute or convalescent COVID-19. The material sequenced was peripheral blood. The CDR3 region has the DNA TGTGCCACCAGTGATACTAGGGCGACAGATACGCAGTATTTT. Translating it yields CATSDTRATDTQYF.